The rows below give T cell receptor beta chains drawn from one sample of a study of cytomegalovirus exposure and HLA in healthy donors. Produced via immunoSEQ multiplex PCR; TCRdb's table is partial and in-frame only. Of about 82,000 clones listed, roughly 67% were seen once; the top ten hold under 25%. Sequencing was done on a sample of PBMCs. All receptors derive from a woman aged 45-65 years in good health and CMV-seropositive. Both conserved end residues are part of each CDR3. A D gene is named only where the DNA matches it firmly.

>TRBJ1-1|TRBV5-4|TRBD1
CASSVGTGWGRGSTEAFF
>TRBJ1-6|TRBV5-4|-
CASSLQGRGSPLHF
>TRBJ1-2|TRBV6-6|TRBD1
CASSRDREALTF
>TRBJ1-1|TRBV28|-
CASSYAGKTNTEAFF
>TRBJ1-6|TRBV27|-
CASSPQNSPLHF
>TRBJ2-1|TRBV5-1|-
CASSLYREGAEQFF
>TRBJ2-7|TRBV27|-
CASGRQRHLGEQYF
>TRBJ1-4|TRBV28|-
CASSTSLGTGGEKLFF
>TRBJ1-2|TRBV30|-
CAWFSPWGYTF
>TRBJ2-1|TRBV19|-
CASSIRGLINEQFF
>TRBJ1-6|TRBV2|TRBD1
CASSGLDRGNSPLHF
>TRBJ1-1|TRBV19|TRBD1
CASSISDRADTEAFF
>TRBJ2-3|TRBV7-2|TRBD1
CASSSTGVYTDTQYF
>TRBJ1-2|TRBV28|-
CASSSGVTGYTF
>TRBJ1-5|TRBV6-5|-
CASSYDRYQPQHF
>TRBJ2-7|TRBV7-2|-
CASSPPGTPDAYEQYF
>TRBJ1-5|TRBV28|TRBD1
CASSSIRGLEHF
>TRBJ2-2|TRBV14|-
CASSRQPTGELFF
>TRBJ2-3|TRBV2|TRBD2
CSGGAPGTDTQYF
>TRBJ1-2|TRBV6-4|TRBD1
CASSPDRAARGYTF
>TRBJ2-2|TRBV9|-
CASSVDGGVRTGELFF
>TRBJ2-7|TRBV27|-
CASSHQAGSYEQYF
>TRBJ2-5|TRBV6-4|TRBD1
CASRETTGNRETQYF
>TRBJ2-1|TRBV29-1|TRBD2
CSVPSSAGGRNEQFF
>TRBJ2-7|TRBV7-9|-
CASSLGTIPLTGEQYF
>TRBJ2-2|TRBV28|-
CASSPRDMNTGELFF
>TRBJ2-3|TRBV5-4|TRBD2
CASSLGTSGGRRTDTQYF
>TRBJ2-5|TRBV7-2|TRBD2
CASSLVISGGALRETQYF
>TRBJ2-3|TRBV9|TRBD2
CASSISGESTDTQYF
>TRBJ2-3|TRBV7-3|TRBD2
CASSITSVYTDTQYF
>TRBJ1-3|TRBV4-2|-
CASSQVQGSGNTIYF
>TRBJ2-2|TRBV5-4|-
CASSSEVGELFF
>TRBJ2-3|TRBV5-4|TRBD2
CASSFSGGAPDTQYF
>TRBJ2-1|TRBV10-1|-
CASSGPDSIENEQFF
>TRBJ1-1|TRBV9|-
CASSSGGTAFYTEAFF
>-|TRBV4-1|-
CASSQERQFGSYEQYF
>TRBJ1-2|TRBV2|-
CASSEQGIAGYTF
>TRBJ2-5|TRBV7-3|-
CASSSSGGRSTQYF
>TRBJ1-3|TRBV18|-
CASSPGLSSGNTIYF
>TRBJ1-1|TRBV29-1|-
CSVLTINKNTEAFF
>TRBJ1-1|TRBV27|-
CASSRGDGEAFF
>TRBJ1-2|TRBV7-6|-
CASSPRAAGYGYTF
>TRBJ1-1|TRBV12-5|TRBD1
CASGLVRGTGKEVGDEAFF
>TRBJ1-2|TRBV5-1|TRBD1
CASSPAGTARGYTF